This T cell receptor beta chain was sequenced for a study of cytomegalovirus exposure and HLA in healthy donors. Between the trimmed V and J ends, which lost 2 bases and 7 bases, there was a span of 9 bases. The CDR3 covers 13 residues. Looked up from germline, CDR1 is GTSNPN and CDR2 is SVGIG (reference sequence). It was with 60 Vbeta and 13 Jbeta primers that the PCR ran. Profiled with immunoSEQ multiplex PCR; TCRdb holds only in-frame clones, not every one. The data contain approximately 130,000 clones, more than 75% of them singletons. Specimen: PBMCs. This receptor was taken from a male donor in good health and CMV-seronegative. This chain uses TRBV30 with TRBJ1-6; possible D gene TRBD1, 5 bases. CDR3 protein: CAWSLRQNSPLHF. CDR3 in DNA: TGTGCCTGGAGTTTGCGACAGAATTCACCCCTCCACTTT.